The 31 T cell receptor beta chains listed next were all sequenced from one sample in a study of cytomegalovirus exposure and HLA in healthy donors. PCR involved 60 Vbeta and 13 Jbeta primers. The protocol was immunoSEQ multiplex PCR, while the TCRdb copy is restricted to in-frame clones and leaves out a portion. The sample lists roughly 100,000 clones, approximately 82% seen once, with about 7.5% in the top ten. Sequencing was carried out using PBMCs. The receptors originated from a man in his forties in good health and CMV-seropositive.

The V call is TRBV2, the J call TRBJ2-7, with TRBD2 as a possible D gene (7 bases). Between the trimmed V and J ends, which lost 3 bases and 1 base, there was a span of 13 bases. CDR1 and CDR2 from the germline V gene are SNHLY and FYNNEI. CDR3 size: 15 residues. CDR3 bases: TGTGCCAGCAGTGATCGGCGGGGGCTTTCCTACGAGCAGTACTTC. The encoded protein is CASSDRRGLSYEQYF.

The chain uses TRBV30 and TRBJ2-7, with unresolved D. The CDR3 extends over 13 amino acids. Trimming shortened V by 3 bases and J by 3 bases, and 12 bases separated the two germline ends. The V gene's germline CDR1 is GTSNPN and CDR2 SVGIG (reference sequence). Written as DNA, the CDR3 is TGTGCCTGGAGCGAAAACAGTTTCTACGAGCAGTACTTC. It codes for CAWSENSFYEQYF.

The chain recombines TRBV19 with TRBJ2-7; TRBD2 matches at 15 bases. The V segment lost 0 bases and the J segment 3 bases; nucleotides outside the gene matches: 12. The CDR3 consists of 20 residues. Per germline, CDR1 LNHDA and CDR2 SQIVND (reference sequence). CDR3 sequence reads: CASSIDVQGLAGGLIYEQYF. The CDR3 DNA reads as TGTGCCAGTAGTATAGATGTTCAGGGACTAGCGGGAGGACTAATCTACGAGCAGTACTTC.

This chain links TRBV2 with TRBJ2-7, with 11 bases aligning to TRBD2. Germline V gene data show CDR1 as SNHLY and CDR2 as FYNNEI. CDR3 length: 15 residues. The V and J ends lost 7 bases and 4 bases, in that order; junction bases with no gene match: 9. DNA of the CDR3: TGTGCCAGCATCACCCCCACTAGCGGGAGTTACGAGCAGTACTTC. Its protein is CASITPTSGSYEQYF.

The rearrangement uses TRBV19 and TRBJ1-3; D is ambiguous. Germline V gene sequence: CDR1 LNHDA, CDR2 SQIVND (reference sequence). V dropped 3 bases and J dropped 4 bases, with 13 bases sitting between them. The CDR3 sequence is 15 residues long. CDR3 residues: CASSIGGLGGNTIYF. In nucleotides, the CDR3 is TGTGCCAGTAGTATTGGTGGCCTAGGAGGAAACACCATATATTTT.

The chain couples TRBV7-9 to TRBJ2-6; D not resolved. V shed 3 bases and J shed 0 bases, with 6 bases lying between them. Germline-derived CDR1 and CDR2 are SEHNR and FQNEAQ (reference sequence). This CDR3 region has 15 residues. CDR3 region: CASSFLASGANVLTF. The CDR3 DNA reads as TGTGCCAGCAGCTTTTTGGCCTCTGGGGCCAACGTCCTGACTTTC.

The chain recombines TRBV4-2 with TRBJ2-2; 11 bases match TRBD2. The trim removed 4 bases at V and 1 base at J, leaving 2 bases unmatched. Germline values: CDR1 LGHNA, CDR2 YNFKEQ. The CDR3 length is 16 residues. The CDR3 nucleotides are TGTGCCAGCAGCCGACTAGCGGGAATGAACACCGGGGAGCTGTTTTTT. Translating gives CASSRLAGMNTGELFF.

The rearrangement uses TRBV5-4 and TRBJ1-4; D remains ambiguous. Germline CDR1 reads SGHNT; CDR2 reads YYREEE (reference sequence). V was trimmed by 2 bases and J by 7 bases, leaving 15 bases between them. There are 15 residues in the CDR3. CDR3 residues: CASSLAGSSREKLFF. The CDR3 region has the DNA TGTGCCAGCAGCTTAGCGGGGTCTTCCCGTGAAAAACTGTTTTTT. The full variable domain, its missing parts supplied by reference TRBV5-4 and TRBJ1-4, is ETGVTQSPTHLIKTRGQQVTLRCSSQSGHNTVSWYQQALGQGPQFIFQYYREEENGRGNFPPRFSGLQFPNYSSELNVNALELDDSALYLCASSLAGSSREKLFFGSGTQLSVL.

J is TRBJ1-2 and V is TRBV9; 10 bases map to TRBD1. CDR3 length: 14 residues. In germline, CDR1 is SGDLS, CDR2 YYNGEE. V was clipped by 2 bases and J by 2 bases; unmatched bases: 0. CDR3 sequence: CASSVDRGNYGYTF. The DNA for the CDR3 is TGTGCCAGCAGCGTGGACAGGGGGAACTATGGCTACACCTTC.

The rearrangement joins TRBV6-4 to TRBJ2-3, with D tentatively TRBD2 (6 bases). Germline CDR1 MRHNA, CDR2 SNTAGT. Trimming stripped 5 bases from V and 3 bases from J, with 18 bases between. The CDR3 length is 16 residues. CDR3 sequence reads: CASSLIAETATDTQYF. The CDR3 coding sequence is TGTGCCAGCAGTCTCATAGCGGAAACTGCGACAGATACGCAGTATTTT.

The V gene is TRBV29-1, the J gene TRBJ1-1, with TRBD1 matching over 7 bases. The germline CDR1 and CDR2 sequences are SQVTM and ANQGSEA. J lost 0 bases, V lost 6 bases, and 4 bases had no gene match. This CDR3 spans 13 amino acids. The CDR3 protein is CSVRDSLNTEAFF. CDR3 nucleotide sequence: TGCAGCGTGAGGGACAGCTTGAACACTGAAGCTTTCTTT.

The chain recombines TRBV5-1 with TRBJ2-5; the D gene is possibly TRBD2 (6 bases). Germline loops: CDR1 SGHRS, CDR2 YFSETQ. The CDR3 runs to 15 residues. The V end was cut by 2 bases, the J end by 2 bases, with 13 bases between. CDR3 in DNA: TGCGCCAGCAGCTTCCCTGGGGACTTACAAGAGACCCAGTACTTC. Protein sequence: CASSFPGDLQETQYF.

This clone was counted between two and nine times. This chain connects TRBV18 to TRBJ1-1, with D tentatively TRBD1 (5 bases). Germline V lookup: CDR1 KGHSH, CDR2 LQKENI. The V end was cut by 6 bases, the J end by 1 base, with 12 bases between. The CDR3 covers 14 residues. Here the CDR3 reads CASSGRGKNTEAFF. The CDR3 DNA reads TGTGCCAGCTCTGGGAGGGGAAAGAACACTGAAGCTTTCTTT.

The CDR3 here is CASSEGQWAGAPYEQYF. The CDR3 region has the DNA TGTGCCAGCAGTGAAGGGCAGTGGGCGGGGGCCCCATACGAGCAGTACTTC. V gene TRBV6-1 combines with J gene TRBJ2-7; D perhaps matches TRBD2 (7 bases). The V gene's germline CDR1 is MNHNS and CDR2 SASEGT. V was cut by 1 base and J by 4 bases, with 20 bases left in between. The CDR3 sequence is 17 residues long.

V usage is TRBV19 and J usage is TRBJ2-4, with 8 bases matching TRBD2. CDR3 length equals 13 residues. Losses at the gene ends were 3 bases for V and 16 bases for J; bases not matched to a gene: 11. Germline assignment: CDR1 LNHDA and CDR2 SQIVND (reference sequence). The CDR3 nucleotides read TGTGCCAGTAGTATCGGGGGGGACGCGGTCTACTACTTC. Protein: CASSIGGDAVYYF.

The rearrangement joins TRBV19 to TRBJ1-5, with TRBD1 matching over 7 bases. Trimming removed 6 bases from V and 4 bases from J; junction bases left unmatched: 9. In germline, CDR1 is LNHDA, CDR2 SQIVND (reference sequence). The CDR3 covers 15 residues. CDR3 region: CASRSTGQMNQPQHF. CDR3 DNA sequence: TGTGCCAGTAGGAGTACGGGACAGATGAATCAGCCCCAGCATTTT.

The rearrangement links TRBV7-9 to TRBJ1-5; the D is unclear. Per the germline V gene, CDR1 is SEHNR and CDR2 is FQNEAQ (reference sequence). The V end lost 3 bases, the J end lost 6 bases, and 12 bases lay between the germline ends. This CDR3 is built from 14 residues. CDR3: CASSFAGVGQPQHF. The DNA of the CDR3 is TGTGCCAGCAGCTTCGCGGGTGTAGGTCAGCCCCAGCATTTT.

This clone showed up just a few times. The CDR3 here is CASSTSGGDNEQFF. The CDR3 nucleotides are TGTGCCAGTAGTACTAGCGGGGGGGATAATGAGCAGTTCTTC. The chain is built from TRBV19 and TRBJ2-1, with 12 bases identical to TRBD2. V shed 4 bases, J shed 7 bases, and the junction held 2 bases outside the gene matches. The CDR3 is 14 amino acids. Per the germline V gene, CDR1 is LNHDA and CDR2 is SQIVND (reference sequence).

CDR3 in amino acids: CASSLGGRYNEQFF. The CDR3 DNA is TGTGCCAGCAGCTTGGGCGGGCGATACAATGAGCAGTTCTTC. The chain carries TRBV5-6 and TRBJ2-1; D possibly corresponds to TRBD2 (5 bases). Trimming pared 0 bases from V and 4 bases from J, leaving 8 bases between. Germline CDR1 and CDR2: SGHDT and YYEEEE. There are 14 residues in the CDR3.

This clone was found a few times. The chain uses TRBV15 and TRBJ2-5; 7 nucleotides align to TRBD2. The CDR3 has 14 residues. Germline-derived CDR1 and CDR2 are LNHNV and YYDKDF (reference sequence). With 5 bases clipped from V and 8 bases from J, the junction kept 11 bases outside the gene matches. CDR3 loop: CATSPLAGARTQYF. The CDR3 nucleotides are TGTGCCACCAGCCCACTGGCGGGAGCTAGAACCCAGTACTTC.

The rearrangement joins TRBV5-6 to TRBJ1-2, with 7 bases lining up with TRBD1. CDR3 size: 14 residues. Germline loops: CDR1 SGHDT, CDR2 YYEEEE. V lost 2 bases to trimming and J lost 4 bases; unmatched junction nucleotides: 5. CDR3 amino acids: CASSFRGRGYGYTF. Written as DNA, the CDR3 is TGTGCCAGCAGCTTTAGGGGGCGCGGCTATGGCTACACCTTC.

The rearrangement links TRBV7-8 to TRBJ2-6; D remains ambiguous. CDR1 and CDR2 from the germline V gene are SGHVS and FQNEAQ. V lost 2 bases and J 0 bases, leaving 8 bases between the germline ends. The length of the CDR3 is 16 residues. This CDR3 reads CASSLRWSSGANVLTF. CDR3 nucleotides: TGTGCCAGCAGCTTAAGGTGGAGCTCTGGGGCCAACGTCCTGACTTTC. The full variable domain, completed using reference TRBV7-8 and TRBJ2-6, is GAGVSQSPRYKVAKRGQDVALRCDPISGHVSLFWYQQALGQGPEFLTYFQNEAQLDKSGLPSDRFFAERPEGSVSTLKIQRTQQEDSAVYLCASSLRWSSGANVLTFGAGSRLTVL.

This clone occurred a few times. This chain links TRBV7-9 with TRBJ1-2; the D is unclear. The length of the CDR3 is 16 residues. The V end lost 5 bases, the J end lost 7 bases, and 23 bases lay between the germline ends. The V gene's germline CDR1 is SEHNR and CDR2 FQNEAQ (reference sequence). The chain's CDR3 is CASSAELGSGMGGYTF. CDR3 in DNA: TGTGCCAGCAGCGCCGAGCTGGGTTCGGGTATGGGTGGCTACACCTTC.

The CDR3 loop reads CASNGINTDTQYF. DNA of the CDR3: TGTGCCAGCAACGGGATAAACACAGATACGCAGTATTTT. The rearrangement uses TRBV27 and TRBJ2-3; the D gene is possibly TRBD2 (5 bases). The CDR3 is made up of 13 amino acids. Germline CDR1 reads MNHEY; CDR2 reads SMNVEV (reference sequence). V was shortened by 7 bases and J by 2 bases, with 10 bases between the two germline ends.

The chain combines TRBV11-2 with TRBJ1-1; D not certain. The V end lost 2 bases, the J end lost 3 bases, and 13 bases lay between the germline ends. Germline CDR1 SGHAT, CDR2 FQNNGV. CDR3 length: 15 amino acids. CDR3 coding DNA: TGTGCCAGCAGCTTAAGGCAGGATGTGGACACTGAAGCTTTCTTT. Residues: CASSLRQDVDTEAFF.

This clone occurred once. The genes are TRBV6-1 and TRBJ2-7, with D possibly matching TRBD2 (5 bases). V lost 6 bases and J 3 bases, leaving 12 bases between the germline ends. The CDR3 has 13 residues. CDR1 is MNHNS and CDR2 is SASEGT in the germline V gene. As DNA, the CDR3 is TGTGCCAGCAGCGGAAGCGGTTACTACGAGCAGTACTTC. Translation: CASSGSGYYEQYF.

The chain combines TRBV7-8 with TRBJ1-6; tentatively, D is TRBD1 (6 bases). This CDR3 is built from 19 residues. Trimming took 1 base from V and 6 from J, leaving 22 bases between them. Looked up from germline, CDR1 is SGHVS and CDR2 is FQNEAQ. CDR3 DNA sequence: TGTGCCAGCAGCTTAGTTCCCATATCTGCCGGACAGATTAATTCACCCCTCCACTTT. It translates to CASSLVPISAGQINSPLHF.

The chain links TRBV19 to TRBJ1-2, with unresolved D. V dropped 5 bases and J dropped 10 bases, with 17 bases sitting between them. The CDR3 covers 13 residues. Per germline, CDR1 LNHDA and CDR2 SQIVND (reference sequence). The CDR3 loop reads CASSSDGRVAYTF. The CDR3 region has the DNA TGTGCCAGTAGTTCCGACGGGAGGGTCGCCTACACCTTC.

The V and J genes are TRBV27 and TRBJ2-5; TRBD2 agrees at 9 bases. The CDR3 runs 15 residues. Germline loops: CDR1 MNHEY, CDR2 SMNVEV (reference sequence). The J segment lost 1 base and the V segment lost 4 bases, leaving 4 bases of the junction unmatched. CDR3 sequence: CASSSISGGQETQYF. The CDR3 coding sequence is TGTGCCAGCAGTTCAATTAGCGGGGGCCAAGAGACCCAGTACTTC.

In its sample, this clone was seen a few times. CDR3: CASRGQGEKLFF. The CDR3 DNA is TGTGCCAGCAGGGGACAGGGGGAAAAACTGTTTTTT. This chain joins TRBV2 and TRBJ1-4; 10 bases map to TRBD1. The germline CDR1 and CDR2 sequences are SNHLY and FYNNEI. Trimming cost V 6 bases and J 8 bases; bases outside gene matches: 0. The CDR3 spans 12 residues.

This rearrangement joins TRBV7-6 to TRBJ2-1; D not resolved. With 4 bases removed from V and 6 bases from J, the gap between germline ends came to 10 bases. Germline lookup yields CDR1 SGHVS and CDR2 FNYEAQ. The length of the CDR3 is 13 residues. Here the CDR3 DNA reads TGTGCCAGCAGCTCCACGGTGCGCAATGAGCAGTTCTTC. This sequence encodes CASSSTVRNEQFF. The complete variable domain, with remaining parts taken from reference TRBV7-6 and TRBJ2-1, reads GAGVSQSPRYKVTKRGQDVALRCDPISGHVSLYWYRQALGQGPEFLTYFNYEAQQDKSGLPNDRFSAERPEGSISTLTIQRTEQRDSAMYRCASSSTVRNEQFFGPGTRLTVL.